Described below is a single T cell receptor (beta chain) sequence and its context. This sample was included in a study of blood T cell repertoires in COVID-19. Per the original methods: Reference gene primers were amplified, and this amplification served to estimate nucleated cell counts. This table comes from immunoSEQ multiplex PCR, and its TCRdb copy is limited to in-frame clones, with some not included. The D gene and trimming were derived from the DNA, and the V and J assignments and clone size from that table. Of hundreds of thousands of clones listed, 85% to 90% are singletons. V was shortened by 3 bases and J by 0 bases, with 6 bases between the two germline ends. Germline V gene sequence: CDR1 SGHTA, CDR2 FQGNSA. The CDR3 is 14 residues long.

This receptor was taken from a woman in her 50s who had recovered from COVID-19. The sequencing sample was made of PBMCs or T cells enriched from blood (not recorded which). This sequence joins TRBV7-2 and TRBJ1-3; the D is unclear. This CDR3 reads CASSFGSSGNTIYF. The CDR3 DNA follows: TGTGCCAGCAGCTTTGGGAGCTCTGGAAACACCATATATTTT.